Listed below are T cell receptor beta chains from one sample, sequenced in a study of beta chain features in type 1 diabetes. Method: immunoSEQ multiplex PCR; TCRdb's copy keeps in-frame clones and lacks some. The data contain some 150,000 clones, roughly 48% of them singletons. Sequenced sample: Tregs from blood. The receptors originated from a man between 18 and 35 years old in good health. Each CDR3 is given with its conserved first and last residue. Fields, in order: J gene, clone size, D gene, V gene, CDR3 DNA, CDR3 protein. The D gene is left open where the match is weak. Not every row has a clone size; where given, it reads once, few, many or a size class.

>TRBJ2-1|NA|TRBD2|TRBV4-1
TGCGCCAGCAGCCAAGGACTAGCGGGAGACTATGAGCAGTTCTTC
CASSQGLAGDYEQFF
>TRBJ2-2|NA|NA|TRBV6-6
TGTGCCAGCAGTCCCCTAGGGGTTGCCACCGGGGAGCTGTTTTTT
CASSPLGVATGELFF
>TRBJ2-7|NA|TRBD1|TRBV7-9
TGTGCCAGCAGCTTGGACAGGTCTCTCTACGAGCAGTACTTC
CASSLDRSLYEQYF
>TRBJ1-4|few|NA|TRBV7-2
TGTGCCAGCAGCTTATACAGCTCAAATGAAAAACTGTTTTTT
CASSLYSSNEKLFF
>TRBJ1-1|NA|TRBD1|TRBV4-3
TGCGCCAGCAGCCACAACAGGGGAATGAACACTGAAGCTTTCTTT
CASSHNRGMNTEAFF
>TRBJ2-3|few|NA|TRBV30
TGTGCCTGGAGTGTACCCTCTCTAGGCACAGATACGCAGTATTTT
CAWSVPSLGTDTQYF
>TRBJ2-1|few|NA|TRBV7-2
TGTGCCAGCAGCCACGGCGGGGCCTACAATGAGCAGTTCTTC
CASSHGGAYNEQFF
>TRBJ2-2|NA|NA|TRBV18
TGTGCCAGCTCAGAGTCTAGCAAAATCTTCTCCGGGGAGCTGTTTTTT
CASSESSKIFSGELFF
>TRBJ2-7|few|NA|TRBV10-3
TGTGCCATCAGGGGACTCTTACCCCACGAGCAGTACTTC
CAIRGLLPHEQYF
>TRBJ1-5|once|NA|TRBV7-9
TGTGCCAGCAGCCAGCAGGGGTCCGAAAATCAGCCCCAGCATTTT
CASSQQGSENQPQHF
>TRBJ2-7|NA|TRBD1|TRBV6-5
TGTGCCAGCAGTTACTCCCTGGGACAGGGGGCATTCGAGCAGTACTTC
CASSYSLGQGAFEQYF
>TRBJ1-2|few|NA|TRBV14
TGTGCCAGCAGCCAAGTTCGTCGGTCAGGATCCTATGGCTACACCTTC
CASSQVRRSGSYGYTF
>TRBJ1-5|NA|TRBD1|TRBV19
TGTGCCAGTAGTACACGGACAGGCCCCAATCAGCCCCAGCATTTT
CASSTRTGPNQPQHF
>TRBJ1-1|NA|NA|TRBV7-2
TGTGCCAGCAGCTTTGGCGGGGCGCGGGGCACTGAAGCTTTCTTT
CASSFGGARGTEAFF
>TRBJ2-5|NA|TRBD1|TRBV28
TGTGCCAGCAGTTTCCGGACAGGGGAGATGAAGACCCAGTACTTC
CASSFRTGEMKTQYF
>TRBJ2-7|NA|NA|TRBV7-3
TGTGCCAGCAGCCCCCGGGGGGCTGGCGAGCAGTACTTC
CASSPRGAGEQYF
>TRBJ2-3|NA|NA|TRBV28
TGTGCCAGCAGTCCTTGGGCTAGCACAGATACGCAGTATTTT
CASSPWASTDTQYF
>TRBJ2-1|NA|TRBD1|TRBV29-1
TGCAGCGTTCCCGGACAGGGTGGGAGTGAGCAGTTCTTC
CSVPGQGGSEQFF
>TRBJ1-5|few|NA|TRBV6-6
TGTGCCAGCAGTTACTTATACAATCAGCCCCAGCATTTT
CASSYLYNQPQHF
>TRBJ2-2|NA|NA|TRBV5-1
TGCGCCAGCAGCTTGCCCGGACTATCGAACACCGGGGAGCTGTTTTTT
CASSLPGLSNTGELFF
>TRBJ2-7|NA|TRBD1|TRBV27
TGTGCCAGCGCTCCCTGGGACAGAGATTACGAGCAGTACTTC
CASAPWDRDYEQYF
>TRBJ2-2|few|TRBD1|TRBV9
TGTGCCAGCAGCCCGAGGACAGGGATCACCGGGGAGCTGTTTTTT
CASSPRTGITGELFF
>TRBJ2-3|few|TRBD2|TRBV7-3
TGTGCCAGCAGCAGAATAGCGGGAGTAAGGACAGATACGCAGTATTTT
CASSRIAGVRTDTQYF
>TRBJ2-1|NA|TRBD2|TRBV6-5
TGTGCCAGCAGTTCTCAACTAGCGGGAAGGGGTGAGCAGTTCTTC
CASSSQLAGRGEQFF
>TRBJ1-6|NA|TRBD1|TRBV7-6
TGTGCCAGCAGCCTAGGGGGCAGGGATGATTCACCCCTCCACTTT
CASSLGGRDDSPLHF
>TRBJ1-5|NA|NA|TRBV7-2
TGTGCCAGCAGCTTAGGGGGGCATCAGCCCCAGCATTTT
CASSLGGHQPQHF
>TRBJ1-5|NA|NA|TRBV7-2
TGTGCCAGCAGCTTACGGGGCCGGCAGGGGCTGGTTCAGCCCCAGCATTTT
CASSLRGRQGLVQPQHF
>TRBJ1-5|many|NA|TRBV2
TGTGCCAGCAGCGCAGGGGAGGGGTATAGTGATCAGCCCCAGCATTTT
CASSAGEGYSDQPQHF
>TRBJ1-1|NA|NA|TRBV25-1
TGTGCCAGCAGTGATGACCTGGGAGGGAGCACTGAAGCTTTCTTT
CASSDDLGGSTEAFF
>TRBJ2-1|NA|NA|TRBV6-5
TGTGCCAGCCTGGGACTGAATAATTACAATGAGCAGTTCTTC
CASLGLNNYNEQFF
>TRBJ2-7|NA|NA|TRBV27
TGTGCCAGCAGTTTCAAGGCGGCCTACGAGCAGTACTTC
CASSFKAAYEQYF
>TRBJ2-2|NA|NA|TRBV30
TGTGGCTACTCAACTGGTCTTGACGGGGAGCTGTTTTTT
CGYSTGLDGELFF
>TRBJ2-7|NA|NA|TRBV27
TGTGCCAGCAGTCCCTTTGACAGCTACGAGCAGTACTTC
CASSPFDSYEQYF
>TRBJ2-7|NA|TRBD1|TRBV18
TGTGCCAGCTCACCAATGGGACAGGTCTACGAGCAGTACTTC
CASSPMGQVYEQYF
>TRBJ1-1|few|NA|TRBV7-2
TGTGCCAGCAGCCACGACAGGAGGATGAACACTGAAGCTTTCTTT
CASSHDRRMNTEAFF
>TRBJ1-2|few|NA|TRBV4-3
TGCGCCAGCAGCCAAGCCGACAGACCCAACTATGGCTACACCTTC
CASSQADRPNYGYTF
>TRBJ1-2|NA|NA|TRBV5-4
TGTGCCAGCAGCTTAGGAGTTAACTATGGCTACACCTTC
CASSLGVNYGYTF
>TRBJ2-5|NA|NA|TRBV10-3
TGTGCCATCAGTGAGTCCCGAACTAGTCGTCAAGAGACCCAGTACTTC
CAISESRTSRQETQYF
>TRBJ2-2|NA|TRBD1|TRBV5-1
TGCGCCAGCAGCTTGGGAGACAGGGGAGACACCGGGGAGCTGTTTTTT
CASSLGDRGDTGELFF
>TRBJ2-7|NA|TRBD1|TRBV18
TGTGCCAGCTCACTGAGGGACAGCTCCTACGAGCAGTACTTC
CASSLRDSSYEQYF
>TRBJ2-4|NA|NA|TRBV7-8
TGTGCCAGCAGCTTAGCGTGGGGCGGAGGGTTGGCCAAAAACATTCAGTACTTC
CASSLAWGGGLAKNIQYF
>TRBJ1-5|NA|NA|TRBV19
TGTGCCAGTAGTCTACGGGAGGGGGGCCAGTTGTTCCAGCATTTT
CASSLREGGQLFQHF
>TRBJ2-7|NA|TRBD2|TRBV7-2
TGTGCCAGCAGGTTACTAGCGGGGGGGCACGAGCAGTACTTC
CASRLLAGGHEQYF
>TRBJ2-1|few|TRBD2|TRBV28
TGTGCCAGCAGTTTATGGACTAGCGGGAGGATGAATGAGCAGTTCTTC
CASSLWTSGRMNEQFF
>TRBJ1-2|NA|NA|TRBV28
TGTGCCAGCAGTCCGGGAATACCGGGGTCCTATGGCTACACCTTC
CASSPGIPGSYGYTF
>TRBJ1-1|NA|TRBD1|TRBV11-2
TGTGCCAGCAGCCCAACCGGGACAGGTGGATCTTTCTTT
CASSPTGTGGSFF
>TRBJ1-1|NA|NA|TRBV9
TGTGCCAGCAGCTCCGCCGCCGAAGGCAGGCGTGAAGCTTTCTTT
CASSSAAEGRREAFF
>TRBJ1-2|NA|NA|TRBV28
TGTGCCAGCAGCACCAGTCGGGAGGGATATGGCTACACCTTC
CASSTSREGYGYTF
>TRBJ1-4|NA|NA|TRBV30
TGTGCCGGGGGGTGGGAAAGACTGTTTTTT
CAGGWERLFF
>TRBJ1-1|NA|TRBD1|TRBV5-1
TGCGCCAGCGGCCACGGTGGGACAGAAATTCTTGAAGCTTTCTTT
CASGHGGTEILEAFF
>TRBJ2-4|NA|NA|TRBV20-1
TGCAGTGCATCGACAGAAAACATTCAGTACTTC
CSASTENIQYF
>TRBJ2-5|few|TRBD2|TRBV4-1
TGCGCCAGCAGGCCCGGACTAGCAGAAGAGACCCAGTACTTC
CASRPGLAEETQYF
>TRBJ1-1|NA|NA|TRBV6-5
TGTGCCAGCAGTTACAGATTCCGGACAAGGGGGACTGAAGCTTTCTTT
CASSYRFRTRGTEAFF
>TRBJ2-7|NA|NA|TRBV18
TGTGCCAGCTCACCGCGAGGGACCTACGAGCAGTACTTC
CASSPRGTYEQYF
>TRBJ2-7|NA|TRBD2|TRBV11-2
TGTGCCAGCAGCTTAGGGACTAGCGGCCAGCAGTACTTC
CASSLGTSGQQYF
>TRBJ1-2|NA|NA|TRBV5-4
TGTGCCAGCAGCTTGGAATCGGGGTACATCTATGGCTACACCTTC
CASSLESGYIYGYTF
>TRBJ2-1|NA|NA|TRBV4-3
TGCGCCAGCAGCCAAGAAGAATGGAGCGATGAGCAGTTCTTC
CASSQEEWSDEQFF
>TRBJ2-1|few|NA|TRBV7-3
TGTGCCAGCAGCTTATACGGTGGAGCGTCTGAGCAGTTCTTC
CASSLYGGASEQFF
>TRBJ2-7|few|NA|TRBV5-4
TGTGCCAGCAGCTCCTCAGGCTTCCCCGCTTACGAGCAGTACTTC
CASSSSGFPAYEQYF
>TRBJ2-7|few|TRBD2|TRBV10-3
TGTGCCATCAGTGAGTTGGCTAGCGGGGGGGGAGCCTACGAGCAGTACTTC
CAISELASGGGAYEQYF